This record covers a single TCR beta chain. The antigen it binds to is not known. The junction departs from the called germline gene at one end, perhaps through a read error. This record comes from a study of blood T cell repertoires in COVID-19 (dated by TCRdb to 2018 to 2021). About the full investigation: Samples covering the acute and convalescent phases of COVID-19 were provided by collaborators in the United States, Italy and Spain. The material from the prospective study consisted of cDNA or gDNA derived from T cells, B-cell-depleted T cells, or PBMCs. The dataset comprised deeply sampled blood TCRbeta repertoires from subjects exposed to, actively infected with, or recovered from COVID-19. The repertoires were released in a freely available public database meant as a resource for research on the immune response to SARS-CoV-2. The samples were drawn from two sources: the first 160 participants of the ongoing ImmuneRACE study, and over 950 subjects contributed by 6 global collaborators. Nearly every sample came with metadata listing a de-identified subject ID, COVID-19 status, age in years and sex. Where HLA class I and class II types were available, the types were taken from metadata supplied by the sample provider, not from assay-based typing. Summary of the overall study and its limitations: The quantity of clinical and demographic metadata differed by source and by participant and was supplied without curation.

The immunoSEQ Assay, a bias-controlled multiplex PCR, was used to amplify TCRbeta CDR3 regions from genomic DNA. On the authors' methods: Nucleated cell counts per sample were estimated from amplification of reference gene primers within the assay. Sequence reads were collapsed and filtered to measure the absolute abundance of every unique TCRbeta CDR3 rearrangement. For each sample, productive Simpson clonality was calculated as the square root of Simpson's diversity index across productive rearrangements. TCRdb carries this immuneACCESS record with in-frame sequences only. Its versions omit some clonotypes, under half of them owing to an unresolved V gene in the studies checked, with the rest unexplained. V, J and clone size are taken as reported in that table, and D and trimming were inferred from the DNA itself. A total of 250,000 or so clones appear in this sample, approximately 90% of them only once. Jointly, the top ten make up about 4% of the sample.

The CDR3, cysteine through phenylalanine, is 10 amino acids long. Solely the CDR3 DNA is kept, with 30 bases framed from the first base. The germline V gene provides CDR1 SGHRS and CDR2 YFSETQ. In the prospective study, participants were roughly 18 to 89 years old, resided in 24 geographic areas of the United States, and were enrolled through a virtual design. To assign participants to cohorts, the prospective study relied on clinical history that participants themselves reported in a screening survey and a study questionnaire. Mobile phlebotomists in the prospective study collected whole blood, serum and a nasopharyngeal or oropharyngeal swab from every participant. Additional blood draws and questionnaires over a 2-month period could optionally be provided by prospective study participants. Before DNA extraction, prospective study blood samples were shipped either frozen or at room temperature.

What was sequenced was PBMCs or T cells enriched from blood (not recorded which). The receptor comes from a woman aged 25 to 39 with acute COVID-19. Here the chain combines TRBV5-1 and TRBJ1-4; perhaps TRBD1 is the D gene, with 5 bases matching. The base sequence is TGCGCCAGCAGCCGACAGCAATCCTGGTTT. Its protein product is CASSRQQSWF. Here the CDR3 is joined to the reference TRBV5-1 and TRBJ1-4 genes, and the full variable domain is: KAGVTQTPRYLIKTRGQQVTLSCSPISGHRSVSWYQQTPGQGLQFLFEYFSETQRNKGNFPGRFSGRQFSNSRSEMNVSTLELGDSALYLCASSRQQSWFGSGTQLSVL.